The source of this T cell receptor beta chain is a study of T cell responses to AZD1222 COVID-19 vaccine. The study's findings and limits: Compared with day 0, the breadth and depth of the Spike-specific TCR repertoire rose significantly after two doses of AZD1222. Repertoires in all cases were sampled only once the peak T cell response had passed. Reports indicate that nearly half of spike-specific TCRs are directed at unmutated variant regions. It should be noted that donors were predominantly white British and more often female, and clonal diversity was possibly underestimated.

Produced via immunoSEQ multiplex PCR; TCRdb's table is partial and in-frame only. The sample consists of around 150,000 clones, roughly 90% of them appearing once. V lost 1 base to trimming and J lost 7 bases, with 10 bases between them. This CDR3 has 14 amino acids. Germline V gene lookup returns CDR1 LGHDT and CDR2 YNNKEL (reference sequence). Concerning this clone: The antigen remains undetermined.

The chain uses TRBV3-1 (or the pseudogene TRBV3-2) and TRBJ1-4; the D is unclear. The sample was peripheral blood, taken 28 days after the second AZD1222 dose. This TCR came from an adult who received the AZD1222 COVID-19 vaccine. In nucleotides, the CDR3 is TGTGCCAGCAGCCAAGTTTTTTGGGGTGAAAAACTGTTTTTT. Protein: CASSQVFWGEKLFF.